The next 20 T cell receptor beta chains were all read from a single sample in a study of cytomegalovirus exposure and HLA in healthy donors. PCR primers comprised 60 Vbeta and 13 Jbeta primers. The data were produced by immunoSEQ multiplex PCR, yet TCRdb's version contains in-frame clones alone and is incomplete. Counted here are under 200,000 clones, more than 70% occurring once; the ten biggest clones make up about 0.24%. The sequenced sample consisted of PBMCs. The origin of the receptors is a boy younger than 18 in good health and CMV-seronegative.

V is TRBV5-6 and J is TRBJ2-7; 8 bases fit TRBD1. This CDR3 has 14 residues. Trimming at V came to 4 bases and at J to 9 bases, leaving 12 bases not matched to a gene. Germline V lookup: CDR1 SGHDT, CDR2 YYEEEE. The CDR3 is CASSHPGTGGAQYF. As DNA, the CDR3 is TGTGCCAGCAGCCACCCCGGGACAGGCGGCGCGCAGTACTTC. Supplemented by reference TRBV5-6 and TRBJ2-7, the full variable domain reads DAGVTQSPTHLIKTRGQQVTLRCSPKSGHDTVSWYQQALGQGPQFIFQYYEEEERQRGNFPDRFSGHQFPNYSSELNVNALLLGDSALYLCASSHPGTGGAQYFGPGTRLTVT.

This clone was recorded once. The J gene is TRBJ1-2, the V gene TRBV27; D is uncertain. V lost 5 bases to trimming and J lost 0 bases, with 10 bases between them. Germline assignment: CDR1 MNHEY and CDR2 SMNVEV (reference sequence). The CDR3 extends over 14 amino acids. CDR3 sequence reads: CASSIRVSNYGYTF. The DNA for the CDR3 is TGTGCCAGCAGTATCCGGGTTTCTAACTATGGCTACACCTTC.

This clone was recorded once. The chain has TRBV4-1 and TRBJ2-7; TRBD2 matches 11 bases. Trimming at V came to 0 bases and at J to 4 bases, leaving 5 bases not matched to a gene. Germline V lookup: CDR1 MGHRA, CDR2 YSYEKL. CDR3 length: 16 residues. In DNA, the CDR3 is TGCGCCAGCAGCCAAGAGGGGGGACTAGCGGATTACGAGCAGTACTTC. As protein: CASSQEGGLADYEQYF.

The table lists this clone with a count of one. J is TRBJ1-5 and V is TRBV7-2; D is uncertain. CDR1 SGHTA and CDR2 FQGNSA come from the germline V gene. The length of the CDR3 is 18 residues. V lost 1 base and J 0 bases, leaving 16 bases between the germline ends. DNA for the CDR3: TGTGCCAGCAGCTTAGTGGGTATTGACTCTTATAGCAATCAGCCCCAGCATTTT. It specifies CASSLVGIDSYSNQPQHF.

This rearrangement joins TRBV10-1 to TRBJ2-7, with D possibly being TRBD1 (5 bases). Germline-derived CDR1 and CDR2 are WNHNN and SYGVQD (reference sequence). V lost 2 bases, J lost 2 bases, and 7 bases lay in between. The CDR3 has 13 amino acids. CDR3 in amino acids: CASSEGATYEQYF. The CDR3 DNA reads TGCGCCAGCAGTGAGGGGGCAACCTACGAGCAGTACTTC.

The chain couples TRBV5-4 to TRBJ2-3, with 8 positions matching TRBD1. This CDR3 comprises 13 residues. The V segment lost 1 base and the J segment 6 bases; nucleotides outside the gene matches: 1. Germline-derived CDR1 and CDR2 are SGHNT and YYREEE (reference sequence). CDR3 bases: TGTGCCAGCAGCTTGACAGGGGGGGATACGCAGTATTTT. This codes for CASSLTGGDTQYF.

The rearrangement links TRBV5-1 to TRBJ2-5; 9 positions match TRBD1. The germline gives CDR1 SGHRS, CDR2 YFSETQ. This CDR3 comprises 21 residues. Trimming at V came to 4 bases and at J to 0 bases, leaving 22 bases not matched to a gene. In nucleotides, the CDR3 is TGCGCCAGCAGCCACCGCGGAATCGACAGGCGGACAGGGGATTACCAAGAGACCCAGTACTTC. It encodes CASSHRGIDRRTGDYQETQYF.

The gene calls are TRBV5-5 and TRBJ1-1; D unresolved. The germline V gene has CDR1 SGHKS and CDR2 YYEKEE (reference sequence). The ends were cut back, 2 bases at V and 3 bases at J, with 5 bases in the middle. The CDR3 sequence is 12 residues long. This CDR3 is CASSFSDTEAFF. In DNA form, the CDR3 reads TGTGCCAGCAGCTTTAGTGACACTGAAGCTTTCTTT. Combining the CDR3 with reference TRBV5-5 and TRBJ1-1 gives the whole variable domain DAGVTQSPTHLIKTRGQQVTLRCSPISGHKSVSWYQQVLGQGPQFIFQYYEKEERGRGNFPDRFSARQFPNYSSELNVNALLLGDSALYLCASSFSDTEAFFGQGTRLTVV.

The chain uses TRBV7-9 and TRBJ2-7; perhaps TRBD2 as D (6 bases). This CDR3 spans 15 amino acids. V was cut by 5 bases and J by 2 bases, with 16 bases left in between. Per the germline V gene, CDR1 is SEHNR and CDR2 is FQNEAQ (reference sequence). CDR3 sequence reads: CASSPRRESTYEQYF. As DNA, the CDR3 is TGTGCCAGCAGCCCGCGGAGGGAGTCGACCTACGAGCAGTACTTC.

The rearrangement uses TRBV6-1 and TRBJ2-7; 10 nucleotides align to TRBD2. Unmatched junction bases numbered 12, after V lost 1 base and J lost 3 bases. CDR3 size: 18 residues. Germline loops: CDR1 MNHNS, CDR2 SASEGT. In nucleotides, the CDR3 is TGTGCCAGCAGTGAAGGAGCTAGCGGGGGAGCACTGGGCTACGAGCAGTACTTC. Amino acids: CASSEGASGGALGYEQYF.

CDR3 protein: CASRTNSYEQYF. The CDR3 DNA sequence: TGTGCCAGCAGGACAAACTCCTACGAGCAGTACTTC. The chain links TRBV2 to TRBJ2-7; D is unclear. From germline, CDR1 is SNHLY and CDR2 FYNNEI. The CDR3 contains 12 residues. Deletions cut 6 bases from V and 0 bases from J, with 6 bases between.

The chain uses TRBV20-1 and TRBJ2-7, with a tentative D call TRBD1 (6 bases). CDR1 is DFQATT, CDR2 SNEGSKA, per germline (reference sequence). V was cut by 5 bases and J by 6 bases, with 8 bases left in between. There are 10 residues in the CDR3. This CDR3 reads CSAGDTEQYF. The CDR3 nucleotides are TGCAGTGCTGGGGACACCGAGCAGTACTTC.

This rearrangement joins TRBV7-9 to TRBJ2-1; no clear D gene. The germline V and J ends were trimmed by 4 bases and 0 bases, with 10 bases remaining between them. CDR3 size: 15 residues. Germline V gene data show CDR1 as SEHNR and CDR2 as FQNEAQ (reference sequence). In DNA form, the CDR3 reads TGTGCCAGCAGCTCCCCGACGGGCTCCTACAATGAGCAGTTCTTC. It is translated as CASSSPTGSYNEQFF.

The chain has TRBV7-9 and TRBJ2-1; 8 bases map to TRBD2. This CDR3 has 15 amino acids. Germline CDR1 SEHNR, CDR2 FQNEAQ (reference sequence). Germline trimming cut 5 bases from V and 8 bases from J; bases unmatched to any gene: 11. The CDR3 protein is CASSAPGLEGHEQFF. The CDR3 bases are TGTGCCAGCAGCGCCCCGGGACTAGAGGGGCATGAGCAGTTCTTC.

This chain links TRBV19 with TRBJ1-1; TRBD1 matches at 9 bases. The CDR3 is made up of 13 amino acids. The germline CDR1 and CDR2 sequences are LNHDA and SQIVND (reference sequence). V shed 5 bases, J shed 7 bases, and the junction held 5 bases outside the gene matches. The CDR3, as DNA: TGTGCCAGTAGTCGGACAGGGGTCGATGAAGCTTTCTTT. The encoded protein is CASSRTGVDEAFF. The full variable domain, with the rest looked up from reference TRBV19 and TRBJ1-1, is DGGITQSPKYLFRKEGQNVTLSCEQNLNHDAMYWYRQDPGQGLRLIYYSQIVNDFQKGDIAEGYSVSREKKESFPLTVTSAQKNPTAFYLCASSRTGVDEAFFGQGTRLTVV.

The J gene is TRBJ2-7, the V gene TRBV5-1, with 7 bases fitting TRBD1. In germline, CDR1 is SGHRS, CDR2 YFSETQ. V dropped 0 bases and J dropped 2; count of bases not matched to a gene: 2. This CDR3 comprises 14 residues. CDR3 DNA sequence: TGCGCCAGCAGCTTGGAGACAGGGACCTACGAGCAGTACTTC. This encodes CASSLETGTYEQYF.

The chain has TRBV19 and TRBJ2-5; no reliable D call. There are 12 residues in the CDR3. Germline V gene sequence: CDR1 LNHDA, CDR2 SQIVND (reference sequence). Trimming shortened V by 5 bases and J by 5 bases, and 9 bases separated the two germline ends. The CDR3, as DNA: TGTGCCAGTAGTCGGAGTGGCGAGACCCAGTACTTC. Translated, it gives CASSRSGETQYF.

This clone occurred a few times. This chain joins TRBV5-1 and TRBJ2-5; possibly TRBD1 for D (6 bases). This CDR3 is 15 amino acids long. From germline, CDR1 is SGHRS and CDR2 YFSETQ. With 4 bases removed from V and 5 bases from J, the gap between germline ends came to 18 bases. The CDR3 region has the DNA TGCGCCAGCAGCCTACAGGGATCCCCGGTCGAGACCCAGTACTTC. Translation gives CASSLQGSPVETQYF.

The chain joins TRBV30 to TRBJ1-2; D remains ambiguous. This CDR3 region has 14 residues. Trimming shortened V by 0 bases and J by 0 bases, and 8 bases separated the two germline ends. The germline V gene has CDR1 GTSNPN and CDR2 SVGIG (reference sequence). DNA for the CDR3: TGTGCCTGGAGTGTAGCCCCTTCTAACTATGGCTACACCTTC. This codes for CAWSVAPSNYGYTF.

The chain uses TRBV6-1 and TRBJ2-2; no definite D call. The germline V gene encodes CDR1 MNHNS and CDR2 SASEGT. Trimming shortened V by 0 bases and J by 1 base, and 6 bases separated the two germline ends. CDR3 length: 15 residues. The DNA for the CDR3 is TGTGCCAGCAGTGAAGCGCCCGGGAACACCGGGGAGCTGTTTTTT. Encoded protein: CASSEAPGNTGELFF.